This TCR beta chain was recorded in a study of blood T cells in healthy people across ages. The sample holds a few counts of this clonotype. The antigen remains unidentified. There are 16 residues in the CDR3. Trimming took 1 base from V and 7 from J, leaving 19 bases between them. Per the germline V gene, CDR1 is DFQATT and CDR2 is SNEGSKA (reference sequence). Study-wide points: It was the long-lived donors that had more naive CD4+ cells and higher diversity than aged donors. Per-million-T-cell TCR beta diversity fell roughly linearly with age.

PCR was performed a second time for about 6 to 12 cycles using a sample-barcoded 5' primer and a J-beta primer mix. MiXCR, applied by TCRdb to the 5' RACE reads, yields one record per CDR3 protein. Here the sample spans about 1.5 million distinct CDR3 sequences, roughly 43% being singletons. The genes are TRBV20-1 and TRBJ2-2; possible D gene TRBD2, 6 bases. This receptor was taken from a woman aged 18-35 years in good health. The specimen was blood. CDR3 residues: CSARASGDLSGGELFF. As DNA, the CDR3 is TGCAGTGCTAGAGCCTCCGGGGACTTGAGTGGCGGGGAGCTGTTTTTT.